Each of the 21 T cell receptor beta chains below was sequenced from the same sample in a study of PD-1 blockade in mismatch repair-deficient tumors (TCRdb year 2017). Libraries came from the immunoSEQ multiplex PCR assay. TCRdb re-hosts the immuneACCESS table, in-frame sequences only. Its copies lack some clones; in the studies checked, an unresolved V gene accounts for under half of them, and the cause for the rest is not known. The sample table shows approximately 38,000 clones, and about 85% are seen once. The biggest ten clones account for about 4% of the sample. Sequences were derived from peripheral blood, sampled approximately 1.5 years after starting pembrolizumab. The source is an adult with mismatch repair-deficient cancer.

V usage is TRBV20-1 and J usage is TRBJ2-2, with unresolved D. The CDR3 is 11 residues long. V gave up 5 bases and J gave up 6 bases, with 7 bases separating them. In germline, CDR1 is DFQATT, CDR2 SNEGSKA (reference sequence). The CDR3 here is CSAVISGELFF. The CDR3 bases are TGCAGTGCTGTCATCTCCGGGGAGCTGTTTTTT.

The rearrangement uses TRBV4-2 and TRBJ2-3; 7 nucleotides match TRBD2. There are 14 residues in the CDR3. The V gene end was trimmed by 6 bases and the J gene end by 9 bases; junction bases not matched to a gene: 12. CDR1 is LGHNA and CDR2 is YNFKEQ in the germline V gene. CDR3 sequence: CASSPGTNRGTQYF. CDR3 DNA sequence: TGTGCCAGCAGTCCCGGGACTAACCGTGGCACGCAGTATTTT.

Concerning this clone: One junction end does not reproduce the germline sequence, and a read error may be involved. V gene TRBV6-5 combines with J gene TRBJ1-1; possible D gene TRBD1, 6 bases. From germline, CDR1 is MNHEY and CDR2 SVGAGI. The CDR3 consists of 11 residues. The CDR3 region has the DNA TGCCCCAAGCCCAGGGGCGGTGAAGCTTTCTTT. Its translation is CPKPRGGEAFF.

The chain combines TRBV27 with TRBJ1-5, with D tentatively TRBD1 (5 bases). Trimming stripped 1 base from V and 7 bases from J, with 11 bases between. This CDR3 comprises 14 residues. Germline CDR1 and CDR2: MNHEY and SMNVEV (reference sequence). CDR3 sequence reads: CASSLWGGGQPQHF. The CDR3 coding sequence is TGTGCCAGCAGTTTATGGGGGGGAGGGCAGCCCCAGCATTTT.

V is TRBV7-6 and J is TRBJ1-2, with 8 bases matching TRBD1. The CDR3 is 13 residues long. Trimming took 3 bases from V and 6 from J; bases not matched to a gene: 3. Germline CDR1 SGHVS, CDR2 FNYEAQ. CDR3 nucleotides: TGTGCCAGCAGCTTTTTACAGGGGGATGGCTACACCTTC. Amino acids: CASSFLQGDGYTF.

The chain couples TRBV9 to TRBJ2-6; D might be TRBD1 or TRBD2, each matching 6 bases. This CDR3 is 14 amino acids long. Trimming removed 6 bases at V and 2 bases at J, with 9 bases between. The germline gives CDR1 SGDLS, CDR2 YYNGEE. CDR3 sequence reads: CASKRGAGANVLTF. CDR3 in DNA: TGTGCCAGCAAAAGGGGGGCTGGGGCCAACGTCCTGACTTTC.

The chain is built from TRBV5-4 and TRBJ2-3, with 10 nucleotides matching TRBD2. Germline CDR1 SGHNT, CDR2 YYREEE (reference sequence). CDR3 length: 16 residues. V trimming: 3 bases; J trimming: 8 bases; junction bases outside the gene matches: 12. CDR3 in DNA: TGTGCCAGCAGCTCCCTGGGTCCAGTAGCGGGAGGTACGCAGTATTTT. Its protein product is CASSSLGPVAGGTQYF.

The CDR3 is CASSEAISNQPQHF. The CDR3 region has the DNA TGTGCCAGCAGTGAAGCGATTAGCAATCAGCCCCAGCATTTT. The rearrangement joins TRBV6-1 to TRBJ1-5; D uncertain. The CDR3 extends over 14 amino acids. Looked up from germline, CDR1 is MNHNS and CDR2 is SASEGT. V lost 0 bases and J lost 0, with 3 bases in between.

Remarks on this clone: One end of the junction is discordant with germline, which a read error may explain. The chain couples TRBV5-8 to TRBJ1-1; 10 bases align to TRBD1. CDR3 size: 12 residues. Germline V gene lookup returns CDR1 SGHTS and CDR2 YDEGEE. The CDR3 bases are TGTGCCAGCAGCTTCCTGGACAGGGGGGCGGATTTT. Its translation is CASSFLDRGADF.

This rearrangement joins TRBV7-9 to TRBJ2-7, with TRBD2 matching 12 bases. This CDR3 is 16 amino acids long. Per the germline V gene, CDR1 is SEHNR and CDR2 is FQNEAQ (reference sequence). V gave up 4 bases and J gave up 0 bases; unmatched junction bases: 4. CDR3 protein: CASSSGLAGNSYEQYF. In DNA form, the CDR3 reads TGTGCCAGCAGCTCCGGACTAGCGGGAAACTCCTACGAGCAGTACTTC. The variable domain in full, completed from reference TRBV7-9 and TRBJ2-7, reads DTGVSQNPRHKITKRGQNVTFRCDPISEHNRLYWYRQTLGQGPEFLTYFQNEAQLEKSRLLSDRFSAERPKGSFSTLEIQRTEQGDSAMYLCASSSGLAGNSYEQYFGPGTRLTVT.

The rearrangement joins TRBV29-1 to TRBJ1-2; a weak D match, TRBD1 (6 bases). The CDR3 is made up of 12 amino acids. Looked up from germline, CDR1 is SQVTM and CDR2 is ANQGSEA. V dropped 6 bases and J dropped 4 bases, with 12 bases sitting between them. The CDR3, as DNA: TGCAGCGTCCAACAGGGAGGCTATGGCTACACCTTC. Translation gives CSVQQGGYGYTF.

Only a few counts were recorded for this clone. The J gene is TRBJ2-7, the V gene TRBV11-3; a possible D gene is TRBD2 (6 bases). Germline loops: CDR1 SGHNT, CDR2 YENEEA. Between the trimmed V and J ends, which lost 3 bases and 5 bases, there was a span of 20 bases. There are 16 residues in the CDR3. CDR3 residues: CASSLGRGGAPDEQYF. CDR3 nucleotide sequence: TGTGCCAGCAGCTTGGGGCGGGGCGGGGCCCCCGACGAGCAGTACTTC.

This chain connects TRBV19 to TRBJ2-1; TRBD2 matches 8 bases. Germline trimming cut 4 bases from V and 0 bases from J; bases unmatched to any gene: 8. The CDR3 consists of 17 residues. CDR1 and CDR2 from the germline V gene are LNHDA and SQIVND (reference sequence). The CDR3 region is CASSTRLAPGSYNEQFF. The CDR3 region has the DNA TGTGCCAGTAGTACTCGACTAGCGCCCGGCTCCTACAATGAGCAGTTCTTC.

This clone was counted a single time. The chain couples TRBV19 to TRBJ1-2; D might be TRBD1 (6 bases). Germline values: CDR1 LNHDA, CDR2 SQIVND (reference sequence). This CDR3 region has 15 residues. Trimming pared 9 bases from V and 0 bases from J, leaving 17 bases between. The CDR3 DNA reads TGTGCCAGCTTGGACAGCGGATTAGCTAACTATGGCTACACCTTC. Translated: CASLDSGLANYGYTF.

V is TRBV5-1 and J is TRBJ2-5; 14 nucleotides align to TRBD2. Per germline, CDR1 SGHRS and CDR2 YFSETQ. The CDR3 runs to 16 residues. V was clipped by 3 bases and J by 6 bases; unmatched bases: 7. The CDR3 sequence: CASSSGLAGASQTQYF. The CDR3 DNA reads TGCGCCAGCAGCTCGGGACTAGCGGGAGCATCGCAGACCCAGTACTTC.

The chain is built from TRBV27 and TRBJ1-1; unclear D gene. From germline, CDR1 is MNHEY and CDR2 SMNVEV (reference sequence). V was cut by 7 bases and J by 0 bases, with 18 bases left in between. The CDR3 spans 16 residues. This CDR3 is CASTRFGDLMNTEAFF. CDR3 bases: TGTGCCAGCACCCGTTTCGGGGATTTGATGAACACTGAAGCTTTCTTT.

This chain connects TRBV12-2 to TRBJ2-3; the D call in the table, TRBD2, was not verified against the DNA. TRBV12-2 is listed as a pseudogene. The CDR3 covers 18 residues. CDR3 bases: TGTGCAAGTCGCTTAGATGCTAGGGGCGGGAGGGCCGCGGATACGCAGTATTTT. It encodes CASRLDARGGRAADTQYF.

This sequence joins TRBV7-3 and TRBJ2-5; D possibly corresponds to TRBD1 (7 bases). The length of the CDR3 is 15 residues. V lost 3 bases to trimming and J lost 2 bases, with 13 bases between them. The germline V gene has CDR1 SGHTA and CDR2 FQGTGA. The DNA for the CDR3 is TGTGCCAGCAGCTTCCAGGGGGGCCAACAAGAGACCCAGTACTTC. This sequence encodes CASSFQGGQQETQYF.

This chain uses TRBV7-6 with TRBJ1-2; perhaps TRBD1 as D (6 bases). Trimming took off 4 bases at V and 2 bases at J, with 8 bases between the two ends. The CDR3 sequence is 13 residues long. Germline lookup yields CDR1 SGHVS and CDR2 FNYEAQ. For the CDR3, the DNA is TGTGCCAGCAGCTCCGGGGGCAACTATGGCTACACCTTC. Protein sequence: CASSSGGNYGYTF.

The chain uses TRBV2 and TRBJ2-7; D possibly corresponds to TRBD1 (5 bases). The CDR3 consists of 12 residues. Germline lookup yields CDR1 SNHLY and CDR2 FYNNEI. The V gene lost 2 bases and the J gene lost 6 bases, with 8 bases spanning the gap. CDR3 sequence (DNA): TGTGCCAGCAGTGAACAGGGATTCGAGCAGTACTTC. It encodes CASSEQGFEQYF.

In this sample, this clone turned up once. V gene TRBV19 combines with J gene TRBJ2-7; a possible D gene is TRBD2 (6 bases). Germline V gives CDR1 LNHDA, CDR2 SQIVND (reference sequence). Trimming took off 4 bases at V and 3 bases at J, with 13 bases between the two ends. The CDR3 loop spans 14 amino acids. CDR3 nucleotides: TGTGCCAGTAGTAACCCGGGACTGGGCTACGAGCAGTACTTC. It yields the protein CASSNPGLGYEQYF.